This TCR beta chain stems from a study of vaccination and CD4 T cells after COVID-19. Noted treatment: approximately nine-day PBMC culture with coronavirus spike peptide pools or control peptides (ViraFEST assay). Via ViraFEST, peptide pools expanded antigen-specific T cells before TCR sequencing. Concerning this clonotype: Its antigen is unidentified.

The germline V and J ends were trimmed by 5 bases and 7 bases, with 21 bases remaining between them. Germline values: CDR1 SGHAT, CDR2 FQDESV (reference sequence). The CDR3 sequence is 17 residues long. The Oncomine TCR Beta short-read assay was applied to DNA of cultured CD4+ T cells. One entry per CDR3 protein, called by TCRdb with MiXCR from the PCR reads. Among about 13,000 distinct CDR3 sequences listed, about 46% were seen once. The origin of this receptor is a human donor with COVID-19. Sequencing input: cultured CD4+ T cells from blood. The chain couples TRBV11-1 to TRBJ1-6, with a tentative D call TRBD1 (6 bases). CDR3 residues: CASSTRTGLDPNSPLHF. CDR3 sequence (DNA): TGTGCCAGCAGCACGAGAACAGGGTTGGACCCGAATTCACCCCTCCACTTT. The variable domain in full, with the rest retrieved from reference TRBV11-1 and TRBJ1-6, is EAEVAQSPRYKITEKSQAVAFWCDPISGHATLYWYRQILGQGPELLVQFQDESVVDDSQLPKDRFSAERLKGVDSTLKIQPAELGDSAMYLCASSTRTGLDPNSPLHFGNGTRLTVT.